Presented here are 24 T cell receptor beta chains from one specimen sequenced in a study of metastatic and nonmetastatic thyroid tumors. TCRdb re-called the PCR reads with MiXCR. The sample shows about 7,400 clones, under 30% of them seen only once. No patient had received any treatment before thyroid surgery. The sample consisted of adjacent normal tissue. The source of these receptors is a male donor with papillary thyroid cancer or a benign thyroid nodule (not recorded which). Some clones in this sample may be carry-over from other donors' samples.

This clone is medium-sized in the sample. The chain is built from TRBV27 and TRBJ1-5, with D possibly being TRBD1 (6 bases). Trimming removed 5 bases from V and 2 bases from J, with 10 bases in between. CDR1 MNHEY and CDR2 SMNVEV come from the germline V gene (reference sequence). The CDR3 loop spans 14 amino acids. The CDR3 bases are TGTGCCAGCAGTGGGGGGGCGGGCAATCAGCCCCAGCATTTT. Its protein is CASSGGAGNQPQHF.

This clone was seen a few times. The J gene is TRBJ1-1, the V gene TRBV6-5, with 8 bases matching TRBD1. This CDR3 region has 15 residues. The germline CDR1 and CDR2 sequences are MNHEY and SVGAGI. The junction had 5 bases not matched to a gene; V was cut back by 0 bases and J by 5 bases. The CDR3 loop reads CASSYSRTGSTEAFF. CDR3 bases: TGTGCCAGCAGTTACTCGCGGACAGGGAGTACTGAAGCTTTCTTT.

In its sample, this clone ranks as medium-sized (0.01 to 0.1%). The chain combines TRBV2 with TRBJ1-1; 9 bases agree with TRBD1. Germline CDR1 reads SNHLY; CDR2 reads FYNNEI. V shed 4 bases, J shed 1 base, and the junction held 1 base outside the gene matches. The CDR3 sequence is 14 residues long. The CDR3 loop reads CASSGQGGNTEAFF. CDR3 in DNA: TGTGCCAGCAGTGGACAGGGGGGGAACACTGAAGCTTTCTTT.

The chain joins TRBV12-3 or TRBV12-4 to TRBJ2-2; D is possibly TRBD2 (5 bases). The ends were cut back, 1 base at V and 4 bases at J, with 13 bases in the middle. The CDR3 is 16 amino acids. The CDR3 is CASSLGSGRSTGELFF. CDR3 nucleotides: TGTGCCAGCAGTTTAGGGTCGGGGAGATCCACCGGGGAGCTGTTTTTT.

The chain recombines TRBV20-1 with TRBJ1-2; 9 bases agree with TRBD1. Germline V CDR1 and CDR2: DFQATT, SNEGSKA (reference sequence). V lost 6 bases, J lost 1 base, and 6 bases stayed unmatched. This CDR3 region has 14 residues. The DNA for the CDR3 is TGCAGTGCCTTCGGACAGGGGATTAACTATGGCTACACCTTC. Protein sequence: CSAFGQGINYGYTF.

V gene TRBV19 combines with J gene TRBJ1-6, with 9 nucleotides matching TRBD1. J gave up 10 bases and V 6 bases, and 10 bases lay outside the gene matches. CDR1 and CDR2 from the germline V gene are LNHDA and SQIVND (reference sequence). CDR3 length equals 15 residues. The chain's CDR3 is CASRPGGQGKSPLHF. CDR3 DNA sequence: TGTGCCAGTAGACCCGGGGGACAGGGTAAATCACCCCTCCACTTT.

This chain connects TRBV6-1 to TRBJ2-1; 7 bases are shared with TRBD2. Per germline, CDR1 MNHNS and CDR2 SASEGT. J lost 6 bases, V lost 5 bases, and 10 bases had no gene match. The CDR3 consists of 15 residues. The CDR3 DNA is TGTGCCAGCAGTACGGATACTGGGGAGGGCAATGAGCAGTTCTTC. It codes for CASSTDTGEGNEQFF.

This clone rates as medium-sized. The V and J genes are TRBV12-3 or TRBV12-4 and TRBJ2-3; a possible D gene is TRBD2 (7 bases). V lost 3 bases, J lost 6 bases, and 16 bases lay in between. CDR3 length: 15 amino acids. CDR3 sequence (DNA): TGTGCCAGCAGTTTGGGCCCCGGGGGGCCTGATACGCAGTATTTT. Protein product: CASSLGPGGPDTQYF.

V gene TRBV20-1 combines with J gene TRBJ2-1, with TRBD2 matching over 11 bases. CDR1 DFQATT and CDR2 SNEGSKA come from the germline V gene (reference sequence). J was trimmed by 9 bases and V by 5 bases; bases with no gene match: 9. This CDR3 has 14 residues. The CDR3 loop is CSAVLAGEISEQFF. In nucleotides, the CDR3 is TGCAGTGCTGTACTAGCGGGAGAGATCAGTGAGCAGTTCTTC.

The rearrangement links TRBV2 to TRBJ1-1, with a weak D call TRBD1 (5 bases). This CDR3 has 14 residues. Germline CDR1 is SNHLY and CDR2 is FYNNEI. With 7 bases removed from V and 4 bases from J, the gap between germline ends came to 16 bases. This chain's CDR3 is CASTAAGWSTEAFF. The DNA for the CDR3 is TGTGCCAGCACAGCGGCAGGGTGGAGCACTGAAGCTTTCTTT. Full variable domain (rest looked up from reference TRBV2 and TRBJ1-1): EPEVTQTPSHQVTQMGQEVILRCVPISNHLYFYWYRQILGQKVEFLVSFYNNEISEKSEIFDDQFSVERPDGSNFTLKIRSTKLEDSAMYFCASTAAGWSTEAFFGQGTRLTVV.

A few counts support this clone. The chain couples TRBV27 to TRBJ2-7; possible D gene TRBD2, 6 bases. CDR3 length: 15 amino acids. The germline V and J ends were trimmed by 4 bases and 2 bases, with 15 bases remaining between them. The germline CDR1 and CDR2 sequences are MNHEY and SMNVEV (reference sequence). This chain's CDR3 is CASSYKPGLTYEQYF. The CDR3, as DNA: TGTGCCAGCAGTTACAAACCGGGACTGACCTACGAGCAGTACTTC.

There are many counts of this clone. The chain employs TRBV5-1 and TRBJ1-2; 7 bases map to TRBD1. The CDR3 sequence is 14 residues long. From germline, CDR1 is SGHRS and CDR2 YFSETQ. V was pared by 2 bases and J by 5 bases, with 6 bases of the junction left unmatched. CDR3 sequence: CASSFNRGGYGYTF. Written as DNA, the CDR3 is TGCGCCAGCAGCTTCAACAGGGGAGGTTATGGCTACACCTTC.

V and J are TRBV4-2 and TRBJ2-7; D tentatively reads TRBD1 or TRBD2 (5 bases each). With 0 bases removed from V and 2 bases from J, the gap between germline ends came to 17 bases. Germline V gene data show CDR1 as LGHNA and CDR2 as YNFKEQ. The CDR3 is 17 amino acids. The CDR3 DNA is TGTGCCAGCAGCCAAGATAAATTTCAGGGACCAACCTACGAGCAGTACTTC. This translates into CASSQDKFQGPTYEQYF.

This clone was detected many times. V gene TRBV30 combines with J gene TRBJ2-1, with D possibly TRBD1 on 6 matching bases. This CDR3 spans 15 amino acids. The V end lost 5 bases, the J end lost 5 bases, and 19 bases lay between the germline ends. Per the germline V gene, CDR1 is GTSNPN and CDR2 is SVGIG (reference sequence). The CDR3 reads CAWVMDSLPNNEQFF. In nucleotides, the CDR3 is TGTGCCTGGGTTATGGACAGCCTTCCTAACAATGAGCAGTTCTTC.

This clone was detected a few times. The chain carries TRBV12-3 or TRBV12-4 and TRBJ1-1, with D unresolved. Trimming stripped 5 bases from V and 6 bases from J, with 7 bases between. This CDR3 is 11 amino acids long. CDR3 in DNA: TGTGCCAGCAGTCTCAGCGCTGAAGCTTTCTTT. Its protein product is CASSLSAEAFF.

The CDR3 sequence is CASSVEGTRDNEQFF. For the CDR3, the DNA is TGTGCCAGCAGCGTAGAGGGGACAAGAGACAATGAGCAGTTCTTC. The V call is TRBV9, the J call TRBJ2-1; D might be TRBD1 (6 bases). CDR1 is SGDLS, CDR2 YYNGEE, per germline. V lost 0 bases to trimming and J lost 5 bases, with 12 bases between them. The CDR3 contains 15 residues.

Judged by abundance, this clone is medium-sized. This chain joins TRBV20-1 and TRBJ2-6; D remains unclear. This CDR3 is built from 12 residues. The V end lost 6 bases, the J end lost 1 base, and 4 bases lay between the germline ends. CDR1 is DFQATT, CDR2 SNEGSKA, per germline (reference sequence). The CDR3 here is CSAGSGANVLTF. The DNA for the CDR3 is TGCAGTGCCGGTTCTGGGGCCAACGTCCTGACTTTC.

The V call is TRBV6-1, the J call TRBJ1-4, with TRBD1 matching 7 bases. Germline CDR1 is MNHNS and CDR2 is SASEGT. V lost 1 base and J lost 7; bases outside the gene matches: 6. The CDR3 has 15 residues. CDR3 bases: TGTGCCAGCAGTGAAGGGGGAGGGGGCGGTGAAAAACTGTTTTTT. Protein product: CASSEGGGGGEKLFF.

This clone was counted ten times or more. The chain is built from TRBV3-1 and TRBJ2-5; 10 bases line up with TRBD2. After removal of 3 bases from V and 5 bases from J, the junction contained 6 bases not matched to a gene. The germline V gene has CDR1 LGHDT and CDR2 YNNKEL (reference sequence). The CDR3 extends over 15 amino acids. CDR3 in DNA: TGTGCCAGCAGCCACCGGCTAGCGGGAGAGGAGACCCAGTACTTC. Protein: CASSHRLAGEETQYF.

V is TRBV20-1 and J is TRBJ2-2; 10 bases align to TRBD1. This CDR3 has 14 amino acids. Germline V CDR1 and CDR2: DFQATT, SNEGSKA (reference sequence). V shed 6 bases and J 6 bases; nucleotides not matched to a gene: 7. In DNA form, the CDR3 reads TGCAGTGCGAAGACAGGGGGCAACGCCGGGGAGCTGTTTTTT. It is translated as CSAKTGGNAGELFF.

The V and J genes are TRBV25-1 and TRBJ2-7, with 14 positions matching TRBD2. This CDR3 comprises 14 residues. Trimming took 7 bases from V and 5 from J; bases not matched to a gene: 4. Looked up from germline, CDR1 is MGHDK and CDR2 is SYGVNS. The CDR3 here is CASNPGLAGDEQYF. In DNA, the CDR3 is TGTGCCAGCAACCCGGGACTAGCGGGGGACGAGCAGTACTTC.

In its sample, this clone was seen many times. The chain joins TRBV11-3 to TRBJ2-2, with D possibly TRBD2 on 5 matching bases. V lost 0 bases and J lost 5, with 7 bases in between. Looked up from germline, CDR1 is SGHNT and CDR2 is YENEEA. This CDR3 is 14 amino acids long. In nucleotides, the CDR3 is TGTGCCAGCAGCTTAGAGACGGGGACCGGGGAGCTGTTTTTT. Translated: CASSLETGTGELFF.

This clone appeared a few times. V is TRBV6-2 or TRBV6-3 and J is TRBJ1-1; D perhaps matches TRBD1 (5 bases). CDR1 and CDR2 (germline): MNHEY, SVGEGT. Trimming cost V 2 bases and J 5 bases, with 12 bases left between them. The CDR3 is made up of 14 amino acids. The CDR3 sequence is CASSYRTRETEAFF. As DNA, the CDR3 is TGTGCCAGCAGTTACCGGACACGTGAGACTGAAGCTTTCTTT.

This clone was seen a handful of times. One end of the junction varies from germline; a read error may be responsible. The rearrangement uses TRBV27 and TRBJ2-1; 7 nucleotides agree with TRBD1. This CDR3 has 12 residues. Germline-derived CDR1 and CDR2 are MNHEY and SMNVEV (reference sequence). CDR3 bases: TGTGCCATCAGTACCAGACAGGGTCAGTGGTTCTTC. Its translation: CAISTRQGQWFF.